This entry lists 29 T cell receptor beta chains sequenced from one sample in a study of blood T cells in healthy people across ages. A second PCR, run for about 7 to 11 cycles, used a sample-barcoded 5' primer plus a J-beta primer mix. TCRdb used MiXCR to reprocess the 5' RACE reads, holding one entry per CDR3 protein. Seen here are around 850,000 distinct CDR3 sequences, around 36% observed once, and the top ten hold 10% to 15%. Material for sequencing was blood. The receptors stem from a man between 18 and 35 years old in good health.

On this clonotype itself: Being one base from a much bigger clone, this may be a read error. The J gene is TRBJ1-2, the V gene TRBV20-1, with D unclear. V was pared by 4 bases and J by 1 base, with 16 bases between. Per germline, CDR1 DFQATT and CDR2 SNEGSKA (reference sequence). The CDR3 runs 15 residues. The CDR3 DNA reads as TGCAGTGCTACCCTCGGAGGAGGTAGTAACTATGGCTACACCTTC. Amino acids: CSATLGGGSNYGYTF.

The chain has TRBV5-6 and TRBJ2-5, with D possibly matching TRBD1 (6 bases). Germline values: CDR1 SGHDT, CDR2 YYEEEE. V lost 0 bases, J lost 11 bases, and 14 bases lay in between. This CDR3 spans 13 amino acids. The CDR3 nucleotides read TGTGCCAGCAGCTTGGACAGGGTCAATGAGCAGTACTTC. Encoded protein: CASSLDRVNEQYF.

This clonotype was observed a few times. The chain recombines TRBV10-3 with TRBJ1-1, with D uncertain. The CDR3 is 14 amino acids. The V end was cut by 2 bases, the J end by 1 base, with 8 bases between. The germline CDR1 and CDR2 sequences are ENHRY and SYGVKD. The DNA for the CDR3 is TGTGCCATCAGTGAGAGCGGACCGAACACTGAAGCTTTCTTT. The encoded protein is CAISESGPNTEAFF.

This sequence joins TRBV29-1 and TRBJ2-3; a weak D match, TRBD2 (6 bases). The germline CDR1 and CDR2 sequences are SQVTM and ANQGSEA. The CDR3 contains 14 residues. V was trimmed by 3 bases and J by 6 bases, leaving 16 bases between them. Here the CDR3 DNA reads TGCAGCGTTGATAGATCCGGGGGTGGGGATACGCAGTATTTT. It encodes CSVDRSGGGDTQYF.

This chain links TRBV12-3 or TRBV12-4 with TRBJ2-1; 8 positions agree with TRBD1. There are 14 residues in the CDR3. The V gene end was trimmed by 7 bases and the J gene end by 2 bases; junction bases not matched to a gene: 4. The CDR3 sequence: CASIGQGAYNEQFF. In DNA form, the CDR3 reads TGTGCCAGCATTGGACAGGGAGCCTACAATGAGCAGTTCTTC.

The V gene is TRBV7-2, the J gene TRBJ2-3; TRBD2 matches at 9 bases. Germline CDR1 reads SGHTA; CDR2 reads FQGNSA. There are 15 residues in the CDR3. Unmatched junction bases numbered 8, after V lost 5 bases and J lost 5 bases. The CDR3 nucleotides are TGTGCCAGCAGCCCTAGGGCGGGAGGGAAAGATACGCAGTATTTT. Its protein product is CASSPRAGGKDTQYF. Drawing the rest from reference TRBV7-2 and TRBJ2-3, the complete variable domain is GAGVSQSPSNKVTEKGKDVELRCDPISGHTALYWYRQSLGQGLEFLIYFQGNSAPDKSGLPSDRFSAERTGGSVSTLTIQRTQQEDSAVYLCASSPRAGGKDTQYFGPGTRLTVL.

This chain uses TRBV5-1 with TRBJ2-5; TRBD1 might be the D (6 bases). The germline V gene encodes CDR1 SGHRS and CDR2 YFSETQ. The V end lost 1 base, the J end lost 11 bases, and 18 bases lay between the germline ends. The CDR3 extends over 14 amino acids. CDR3 loop: CASSLSTGRNEQYF. The CDR3 DNA is TGCGCCAGCAGCTTGTCGACAGGCCGCAATGAGCAGTACTTC. Looking up the rest from reference TRBV5-1 and TRBJ2-5 gives the full variable domain: KAGVTQTPRYLIKTRGQQVTLSCSPISGHRSVSWYQQTPGQGLQFLFEYFSETQRNKGNFPGRFSGRQFSNSRSEMNVSTLELGDSALYLCASSLSTGRNEQYFGPGTRLLVL.

The rearrangement links TRBV12-3 or TRBV12-4 to TRBJ2-5; 7 bases are shared with TRBD1. V lost 4 bases and J lost 11; bases outside the gene matches: 10. The CDR3 consists of 13 residues. CDR3 nucleotide sequence: TGTGCCAGCAGTTCGGACAGGTACAATGAGCAGTACTTC. Protein product: CASSSDRYNEQYF.

The chain employs TRBV15 and TRBJ2-4; D remains ambiguous. CDR3 length: 17 residues. Germline V gene lookup returns CDR1 LNHNV and CDR2 YYDKDF (reference sequence). Trimming removed 0 bases at V and 0 bases at J, with 12 bases between. CDR3 loop: CATSRDAARVAKNIQYF. In nucleotides, the CDR3 is TGTGCCACCAGCAGAGACGCGGCGAGAGTAGCCAAAAACATTCAGTACTTC.

This clonotype was detected a few times. V usage is TRBV6-5 and J usage is TRBJ2-7; TRBD2 matches 14 bases. With V trimmed by 5 bases and J by 7 bases, 10 bases remained unmatched. The CDR3 extends over 16 amino acids. CDR1 is MNHEY, CDR2 SVGAGI, per germline. The CDR3 bases are TGTGCCAGCAGTCGCCGGACTAGCGGGGGGTACAATGAGCAGTACTTC. Translated, it gives CASSRRTSGGYNEQYF.

This clonotype was counted at least ten times. The chain uses TRBV5-1 and TRBJ2-1, with D possibly called TRBD1 or TRBD2 (5 bases each). Germline CDR1 reads SGHRS; CDR2 reads YFSETQ. The V end was cut by 2 bases, the J end by 8 bases, with 14 bases between. This CDR3 has 14 amino acids. This CDR3 reads CASSFGALRDEQFF. The CDR3 DNA follows: TGCGCCAGCAGCTTCGGGGCACTACGCGATGAGCAGTTCTTC.

The chain links TRBV24-1 to TRBJ2-2, with D perhaps TRBD2 (6 bases). V was shortened by 4 bases and J by 1 base, with 12 bases between the two germline ends. The CDR3 extends over 16 amino acids. Germline lookup yields CDR1 KGHDR and CDR2 SFDVKD. Here the CDR3 reads CATSERGNKNTGELFF. Here the CDR3 DNA reads TGTGCCACCAGTGAACGGGGGAATAAGAACACCGGGGAGCTGTTTTTT.

This clonotype was picked up a small number of times. This chain uses TRBV2 with TRBJ2-3, with 8 nucleotides matching TRBD1. V shed 9 bases and J 3 bases; nucleotides not matched to a gene: 5. The CDR3 loop spans 13 amino acids. Germline V gives CDR1 SNHLY, CDR2 FYNNEI. The CDR3 region is CARGRGQTDTQYF. Here the CDR3 DNA reads TGTGCCAGGGGCAGGGGGCAAACAGATACGCAGTATTTT.

The chain uses TRBV28 and TRBJ2-3; D is possibly TRBD1 (6 bases). The germline V gene encodes CDR1 MDHEN and CDR2 SYDVKM. Trimming took 3 bases from V and 1 from J, leaving 17 bases between them. This CDR3 is 17 amino acids long. CDR3 amino acids: CASSLLSIWTGTDTQYF. CDR3 sequence (DNA): TGTGCCAGCAGTTTGCTATCAATTTGGACAGGCACAGATACGCAGTATTTT.

This clonotype was detected a few times. This sequence joins TRBV2 and TRBJ2-3; possible D gene TRBD1, 6 bases. The CDR3 extends over 16 amino acids. V lost 0 bases and J 0 bases, leaving 10 bases between the germline ends. The V gene's germline CDR1 is SNHLY and CDR2 FYNNEI. The DNA for the CDR3 is TGTGCCAGCAGTGAAGCCGGGACATTGAGCACAGATACGCAGTATTTT. Translated, it gives CASSEAGTLSTDTQYF.

The chain employs TRBV6-1 and TRBJ2-3, with 10 bases lining up with TRBD2. This CDR3 is built from 16 residues. Germline lookup yields CDR1 MNHNS and CDR2 SASEGT. Germline trimming cut 0 bases from V and 4 bases from J; bases unmatched to any gene: 4. CDR3 sequence: CASSEALAGVSDTQYF. CDR3 bases: TGTGCCAGCAGTGAAGCGCTAGCGGGGGTGTCAGATACGCAGTATTTT.

This chain uses TRBV7-2 with TRBJ1-1; D may be TRBD1 (6 bases). Deletions cut 3 bases from V and 11 bases from J, with 13 bases between. In germline, CDR1 is SGHTA, CDR2 FQGNSA. The length of the CDR3 is 12 residues. The CDR3 coding sequence is TGTGCCAGCAGCTTTTCAGGGGCCTGGGCTTTCTTT. Translating it yields CASSFSGAWAFF.

V and J are TRBV27 and TRBJ1-5; weak D call: TRBD1 (5 bases). V was cut by 3 bases and J by 6 bases, with 9 bases left in between. This CDR3 is 13 amino acids long. Germline V gene data show CDR1 as MNHEY and CDR2 as SMNVEV (reference sequence). In nucleotides, the CDR3 is TGTGCCAGCAGTTTCAGGGTGAGTCAGCCCCAGCATTTT. This translates into CASSFRVSQPQHF.

The chain uses TRBV3-1 and TRBJ1-2; a weak D match, TRBD1 (6 bases). The V gene's germline CDR1 is LGHDT and CDR2 YNNKEL (reference sequence). The CDR3 is 12 amino acids. V gave up 0 bases and J gave up 12 bases, with 11 bases separating them. CDR3 nucleotide sequence: TGTGCCAGCAGCCAAGATTCGGGGGGCCACACCTTC. It is translated as CASSQDSGGHTF. Variable domain in full (rest from reference TRBV3-1 and TRBJ1-2): DTAVSQTPKYLVTQMGNDKSIKCEQNLGHDTMYWYKQDSKKFLKIMFSYNNKELIINETVPNRFSPKSPDKAHLNLHINSLELGDSAVYFCASSQDSGGHTFGSGTRLTVV.

V gene TRBV29-1 combines with J gene TRBJ2-6, with D possibly TRBD2 on 5 matching bases. Looked up from germline, CDR1 is SQVTM and CDR2 is ANQGSEA. The ends were cut back, 4 bases at V and 0 bases at J, with 10 bases in the middle. The CDR3 totals 15 residues. The CDR3 nucleotides read TGCAGCGTTGTTTCGAGGGACTCTGGGGCCAACGTCCTGACTTTC. Residues: CSVVSRDSGANVLTF.

The chain uses TRBV4-3 and TRBJ1-5; 7 bases match TRBD1. In germline, CDR1 is LGHNA, CDR2 YSLEER. With V trimmed by 1 base and J by 8 bases, 8 bases remained unmatched. The CDR3 contains 15 residues. The CDR3 DNA reads TGCGCCAGCAGCCAAGCTTGGCAGGGGGGTGAGCCCCAGCATTTT. Encoded protein: CASSQAWQGGEPQHF.

The chain joins TRBV4-1 to TRBJ2-3; TRBD2 matches at 15 bases. The CDR3 length is 20 residues. The germline CDR1 and CDR2 sequences are MGHRA and YSYEKL. V gave up 3 bases and J gave up 2 bases; unmatched junction bases: 12. This chain's CDR3 is CASSHGTSGGRYASTDTQYF. CDR3 sequence (DNA): TGCGCCAGCAGCCACGGGACTAGCGGGGGGCGTTATGCGTCCACAGATACGCAGTATTTT.

In its sample, this clonotype was seen a few times. The chain recombines TRBV5-5 with TRBJ2-3, with D maybe TRBD1 (8 bases). The CDR3 is made up of 14 amino acids. Trimming removed 4 bases from V and 6 bases from J, with 15 bases in between. CDR1 SGHKS and CDR2 YYEKEE come from the germline V gene (reference sequence). This CDR3 reads CASSITGGGDTQYF. The CDR3 DNA reads TGTGCCAGCAGCATCACAGGGGGGGGGGATACGCAGTATTTT. Full variable domain (rest looked up from reference TRBV5-5 and TRBJ2-3): DAGVTQSPTHLIKTRGQQVTLRCSPISGHKSVSWYQQVLGQGPQFIFQYYEKEERGRGNFPDRFSARQFPNYSSELNVNALLLGDSALYLCASSITGGGDTQYFGPGTRLTVL.

Regarding this clonotype: A much larger clone differs by one base, so this may be a read error. This chain joins TRBV24-1 and TRBJ2-5, with TRBD2 matching 13 bases. With V trimmed by 6 bases and J by 11 bases, 11 bases remained unmatched. Germline CDR1 is KGHDR and CDR2 is SFDVKD. This CDR3 is built from 15 residues. The CDR3 DNA follows: TGTGCCACCAGTCCGAGGACTAGCGGGGGCACTGAGCAGTACTTC. Its protein product is CATSPRTSGGTEQYF.

This clonotype has just a few counts. V is TRBV6-5 and J is TRBJ2-7, with 7 bases fitting TRBD1. Per germline, CDR1 MNHEY and CDR2 SVGAGI. The CDR3 loop spans 17 amino acids. Trimming removed 4 bases from V and 5 bases from J; junction bases left unmatched: 17. CDR3 protein: CASSSSWPDDRAHEQYF. The CDR3 DNA reads TGTGCCAGCAGTTCCTCGTGGCCTGACGACAGGGCCCACGAGCAGTACTTC.

V is TRBV4-1 and J is TRBJ2-4; 7 bases align to TRBD1. The V and J ends lost 2 bases and 16 bases, in that order; junction bases with no gene match: 5. Per germline, CDR1 MGHRA and CDR2 YSYEKL. CDR3 length equals 11 residues. The CDR3 nucleotides read TGCGCCAGCAGCCAAACCGGGACAGTCTACTTC. Translating gives CASSQTGTVYF.

The chain links TRBV20-1 to TRBJ2-1, with 8 bases that match TRBD1. The tail of the sequence fits TRBJ2-7 better, so the J call may be wrong. CDR1 is DFQATT, CDR2 SNEGSKA, per germline (reference sequence). This CDR3 contains 14 residues. CDR3 in DNA: TGCAGTGCCCCGGACAGGGCCGCCTACAATGAGCAGTACTTC. Translating it yields CSAPDRAAYNEQYF.

This clonotype was seen a handful of times. This sequence joins TRBV9 and TRBJ2-4; 7 nucleotides match TRBD1. The CDR3 covers 19 residues. After removal of 1 base from V and 0 bases from J, the junction contained 13 bases not matched to a gene. Germline V gene data show CDR1 as SGDLS and CDR2 as YYNGEE. CDR3 bases: TGTGCCAGCAGCGTAAACGACCAGACAGGGACCCAAGCCAAAAACATTCAGTACTTC. As protein: CASSVNDQTGTQAKNIQYF. Drawing the rest from reference TRBV9 and TRBJ2-4, the complete variable domain is DSGVTQTPKHLITATGQRVTLRCSPRSGDLSVYWYQQSLDQGLQFLIQYYNGEERAKGNILERFSAQQFPDLHSELNLSSLELGDSALYFCASSVNDQTGTQAKNIQYFGAGTRLSVL.

V is TRBV7-2 and J is TRBJ1-6, with 9 bases aligning to TRBD1. Germline trimming cut 5 bases from V and 7 bases from J; bases unmatched to any gene: 6. The CDR3 is 15 amino acids. The germline gives CDR1 SGHTA, CDR2 FQGNSA. CDR3 in amino acids: CASSASGQGNSPLHF. The CDR3 DNA is TGTGCCAGCAGCGCATCAGGACAGGGGAATTCACCCCTCCACTTT.